This T cell receptor beta chain was sequenced in a study of T cells in Graves' hyperthyroidism and ophthalmopathy. The CDR3 loop spans 14 amino acids. The trim removed 3 bases at V and 7 bases at J, leaving 5 bases unmatched. This clonotype was observed at least ten times. Amplification of TCR beta CDR3 regions was performed using RNA transcripts as template. An initial round of RT-PCR targeting the TCR CDR3 relied on the HTBI primer set. TCRdb itself ran the multiplex PCR reads through MiXCR, one entry per CDR3 protein. Of 600,000 to 700,000 distinct CDR3 sequences listed, roughly 15% are singletons. Together with thyroid ultrasound, orbital computed tomography, serum thyroxine and TRAb, clinical symptoms were used for diagnoses. About 10 ml of fresh peripheral blood supplied the PBMCs.

The sequence was obtained from a middle-aged woman with Graves' ophthalmopathy. The V and J genes are TRBV12-3 or TRBV12-4 and TRBJ1-2, with 10 bases aligning to TRBD1. Sequencing was done on a sample of blood. This CDR3 is CASSFDGTGVGYTF. In DNA form, the CDR3 reads TGTGCCAGCAGTTTCGACGGGACAGGGGTTGGCTACACCTTC.